This is a list of T cell receptor beta chains from one sample in a study of OX40 agonist ivuxolimab in advanced cancers. The protocol was immunoSEQ multiplex PCR, while the TCRdb copy is restricted to in-frame clones and leaves out a portion. The data contain about 76,000 clones, less than 90% of them singletons. Sequencing used CD4+ or CD8+ T cells sorted from blood, obtained in a trial of the OX40 agonist ivuxolimab. The receptors originated from an adult with an advanced solid tumor such as melanoma, head and neck, liver or kidney cancer. Both conserved end residues are trimmed from each CDR3.

v_call | cdr3_aa
TRBV19 | ASSIGQANTEAF
TRBV18 | ASSPPKGDTEAF
TRBV6-6 | ASSLLGHGNTIY
TRBV6-4 | ASSAQGYGYT
TRBV19 | ASSITGGLAGALSYNEQF
TRBV6-5 | ASSAGPLRETQY
TRBV29-1 | SVGDRVTGELF
TRBV25-1 | ASVGIGDTQY
TRBV30 | AWRPSGTQNEKLF
TRBV30 | AWSGGTGEATQY
TRBV7-9 | ATPGGPRIRTGELF
TRBV27 | ASQRTIRGMNTEAF
TRBV27 | ASRGQLPNYGYT
TRBV4-1 | ASSPRGRELNEQF
TRBV6-5 | ASSSPGQKSYGYT
TRBV2 | ASSNRGTGEKLF
TRBV6-1 | ASSAGYGELF
TRBV29-1 | SVARGRGETQY
TRBV7-2 | ASSFLTGENQPQH
TRBV7-6 | ASSRDENQPQH
TRBV2 | ASSLQGYEQF
TRBV27 | ASSFRGGNQPQH
TRBV7-2 | ASEEEGSYNSPLH
TRBV19 | ASSIQVSGGAKNIQY
TRBV9 | ASSQGQGETQY